This T cell receptor beta chain originates from a study of blood T cell repertoires in COVID-19. Germline V CDR1 and CDR2: KGHSH, LQKENI. The CDR3 is 13 amino acids. Trimming removed 2 bases from V and 0 bases from J, with 4 bases in between. Source study methods: From reference gene primer amplification, estimates of nucleated cell counts were derived. Here immunoSEQ multiplex PCR was the method, and the copy in TCRdb shows in-frame clones only, minus some. V and J calls and clone size are those listed in that table; D and trimming were worked out from the DNA. The sample carries around 230,000 clones, approximately 83% recorded once.

Sequencing input: peripheral blood. The receptor was isolated from a woman aged 40 to 50 with active or convalescent COVID-19. The J gene is TRBJ1-1, the V gene TRBV18, with no clear D. For the CDR3, the DNA is TGTGCCAGCTCACCAGACATGAACACTGAAGCTTTCTTT. Translation: CASSPDMNTEAFF.